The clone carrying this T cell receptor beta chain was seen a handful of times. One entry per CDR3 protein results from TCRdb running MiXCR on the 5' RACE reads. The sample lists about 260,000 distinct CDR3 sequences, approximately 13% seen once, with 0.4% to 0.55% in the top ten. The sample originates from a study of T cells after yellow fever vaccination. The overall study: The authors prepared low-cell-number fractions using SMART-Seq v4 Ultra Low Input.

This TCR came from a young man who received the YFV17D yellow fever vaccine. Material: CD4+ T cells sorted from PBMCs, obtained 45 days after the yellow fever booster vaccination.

Written as DNA, the CDR3 is TGTGCCAGCAGCCCAGCCCAGCCCGGCACCGGGGAGCTGTTTTTT. Translated: CASSPAQPGTGELFF. The genes are TRBV7-9 and TRBJ2-2, with D unclear. V lost 5 bases to trimming and J lost 4 bases, with 14 bases between them. The CDR3 sequence is 15 residues long. Germline values: CDR1 SEHNR, CDR2 FQNEAQ (reference sequence).